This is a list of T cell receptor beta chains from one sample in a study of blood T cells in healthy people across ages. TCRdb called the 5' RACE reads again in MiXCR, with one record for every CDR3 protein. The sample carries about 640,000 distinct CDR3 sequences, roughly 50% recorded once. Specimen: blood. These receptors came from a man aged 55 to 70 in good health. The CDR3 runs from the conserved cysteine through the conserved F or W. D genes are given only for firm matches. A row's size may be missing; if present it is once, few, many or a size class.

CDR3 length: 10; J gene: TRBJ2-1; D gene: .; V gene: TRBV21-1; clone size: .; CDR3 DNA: TGTGCCAGCACTAACAATGAGCAGTTCTTC; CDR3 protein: CASTNNEQFF
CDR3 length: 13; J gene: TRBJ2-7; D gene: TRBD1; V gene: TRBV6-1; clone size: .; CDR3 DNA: TGTGCCAGCAGGAGACAGGGCCACTACGAGCAGTACTTC; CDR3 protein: CASRRQGHYEQYF
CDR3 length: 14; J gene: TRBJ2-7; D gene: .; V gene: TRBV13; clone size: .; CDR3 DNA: TGTGCCAGCAGCTATTGGCAGGGCTCATACGAGCAGTACTTC; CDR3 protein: CASSYWQGSYEQYF
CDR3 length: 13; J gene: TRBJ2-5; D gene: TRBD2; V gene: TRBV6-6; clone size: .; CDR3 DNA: TGTGCCGGAGCGGGGGGGGAGCAAGAGACCCAGTACTTC; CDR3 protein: CAGAGGEQETQYF
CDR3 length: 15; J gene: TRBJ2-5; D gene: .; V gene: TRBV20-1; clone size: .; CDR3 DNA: TGCAGTGCTAGAGAGATGGAGGGGTCTGGAGAGACCCAGTACTTC; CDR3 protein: CSAREMEGSGETQYF
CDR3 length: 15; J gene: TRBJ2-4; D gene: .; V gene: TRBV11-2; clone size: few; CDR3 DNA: TGTGCCAGCAGCTTATCCTATAGAAATAAAAACATTCAGTACTTC; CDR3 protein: CASSLSYRNKNIQYF
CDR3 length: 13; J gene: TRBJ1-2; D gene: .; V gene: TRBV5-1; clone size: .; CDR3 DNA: TGCGCCAGTCGGACAGATTTGGCCTATGGCTACACCTTC; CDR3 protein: CASRTDLAYGYTF
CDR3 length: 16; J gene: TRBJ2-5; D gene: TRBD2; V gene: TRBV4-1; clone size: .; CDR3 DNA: TGCGCCAGCTCTCCGGTTCCTAGCGGGGGGGCGAAGACCCAGTACTTC; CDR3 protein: CASSPVPSGGAKTQYF
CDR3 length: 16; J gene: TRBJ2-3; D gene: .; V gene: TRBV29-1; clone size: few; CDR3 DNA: TGCAGCGTTGAAGATTGGAGAAGTCGGTCCACAGATACGCAGTATTTT; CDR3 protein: CSVEDWRSRSTDTQYF
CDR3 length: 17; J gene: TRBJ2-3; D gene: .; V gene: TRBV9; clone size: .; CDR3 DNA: TGTGCCAGCAGCGTAGGTCGGTGGGGGGAGGCGGGAGATACGCAGTATTTT; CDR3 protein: CASSVGRWGEAGDTQYF
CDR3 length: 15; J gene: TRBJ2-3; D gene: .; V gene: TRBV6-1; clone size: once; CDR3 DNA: TGTGCCAGCAGCGCGGGACACGGTAGCACAGATACGCAGTATTTT; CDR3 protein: CASSAGHGSTDTQYF
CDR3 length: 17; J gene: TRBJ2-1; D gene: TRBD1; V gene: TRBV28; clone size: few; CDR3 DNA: TGTGCCAGCAGTTTAGGGCATGGGACAGGGAATGGCGATGAGCAGTTCTTC; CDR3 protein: CASSLGHGTGNGDEQFF
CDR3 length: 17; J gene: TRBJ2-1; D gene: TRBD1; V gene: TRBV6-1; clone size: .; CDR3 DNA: TGTGCCAGCAGTGAGGGACAGGCCCATAGGCGCTACAATGAGCAGTTCTTC; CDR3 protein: CASSEGQAHRRYNEQFF
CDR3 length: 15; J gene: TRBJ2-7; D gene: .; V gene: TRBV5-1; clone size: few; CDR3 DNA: TGCGCCAGCAGCACGACTACGGGGTTCACCTACGAGCAGTACTTC; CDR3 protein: CASSTTTGFTYEQYF
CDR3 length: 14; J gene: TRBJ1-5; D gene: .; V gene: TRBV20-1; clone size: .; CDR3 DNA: TGCAGTGCTAGAGATCCGACATCCAATCAGCCCCAGCATTTT; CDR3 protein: CSARDPTSNQPQHF
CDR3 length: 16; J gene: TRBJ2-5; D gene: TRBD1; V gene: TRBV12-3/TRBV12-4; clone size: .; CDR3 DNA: TGTGCCAGCAGTTTCCGTAGGGGACAGGGGGTGGAGACCCAGTACTTC; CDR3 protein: CASSFRRGQGVETQYF
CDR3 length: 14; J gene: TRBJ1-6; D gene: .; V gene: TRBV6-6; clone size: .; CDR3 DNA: TGTGCCAGCAGTTACGACGGATCCAATTCACCCCTCCACTTT; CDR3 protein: CASSYDGSNSPLHF
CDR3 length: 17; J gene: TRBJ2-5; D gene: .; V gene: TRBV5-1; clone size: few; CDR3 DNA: TGCGCCAGCAGCTTGGACTTCAAGCGAGCAGGCCCAGAGACCCAGTACTTC; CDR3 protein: CASSLDFKRAGPETQYF
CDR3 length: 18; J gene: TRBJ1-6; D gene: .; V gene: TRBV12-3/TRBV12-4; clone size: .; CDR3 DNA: TGTGCCAGCGGGGCCTCCTCCTACGGGTCGGGGATGAATTCACCCCTCCACTTT; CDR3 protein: CASGASSYGSGMNSPLHF
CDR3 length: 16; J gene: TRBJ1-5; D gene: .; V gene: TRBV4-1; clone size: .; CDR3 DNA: TGCGCCAGCAGCCAAGTATCCACGTATAGCAATCAGCCCCAGCATTTT; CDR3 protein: CASSQVSTYSNQPQHF
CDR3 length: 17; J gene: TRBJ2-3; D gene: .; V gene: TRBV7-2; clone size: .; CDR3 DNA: TGTGCCAGCAGCTTAAGTTGGGGGGGGGCCGGCACAGATACGCAGTATTTT; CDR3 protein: CASSLSWGGAGTDTQYF
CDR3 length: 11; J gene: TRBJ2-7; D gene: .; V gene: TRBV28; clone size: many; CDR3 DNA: TGTGCCAGCAGTTCCAACTACGAGCAGTACTTC; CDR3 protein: CASSSNYEQYF
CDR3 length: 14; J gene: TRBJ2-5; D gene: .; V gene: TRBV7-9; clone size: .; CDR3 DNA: TGTGCCAGCAGCACCCCGACAGGCCAAGAGACCCAGTACTTC; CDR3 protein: CASSTPTGQETQYF
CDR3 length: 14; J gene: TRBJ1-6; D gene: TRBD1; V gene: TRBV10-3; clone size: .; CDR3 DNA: TGTGCCACCCTAGGACAGGGAATGGATTCACCCCTCCACTTT; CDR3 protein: CATLGQGMDSPLHF
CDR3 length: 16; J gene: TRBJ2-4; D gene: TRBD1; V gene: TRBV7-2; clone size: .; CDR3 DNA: TGTGCCAGCAGCTTATCCAGGGGGTGGGCCAAAAACATTCAGCACTTC; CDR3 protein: CASSLSRGWAKNIQHF
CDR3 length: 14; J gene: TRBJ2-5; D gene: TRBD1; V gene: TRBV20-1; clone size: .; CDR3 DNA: TGCAGTGCTAGAGACCGTACAGGGGTGGAGACCCAGTACTTC; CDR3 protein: CSARDRTGVETQYF
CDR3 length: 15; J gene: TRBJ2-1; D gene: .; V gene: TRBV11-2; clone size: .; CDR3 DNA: TGTGCCAGCAGCTTAGCGCTGGGGGATTACAATGAGCAGTTCTTC; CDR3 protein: CASSLALGDYNEQFF
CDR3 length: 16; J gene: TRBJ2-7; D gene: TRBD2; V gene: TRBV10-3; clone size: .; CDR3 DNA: TGTGCCGTCAGTGGGGCTAGCGGGGGACTAGCCTACGAGCAGTACTTC; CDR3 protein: CAVSGASGGLAYEQYF
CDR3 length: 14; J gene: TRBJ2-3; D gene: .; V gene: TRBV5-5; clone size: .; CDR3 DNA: TGTGCCAGCAGCTTGGAGCCGGGAGAAAATACGCAGTATTTT; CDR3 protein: CASSLEPGENTQYF
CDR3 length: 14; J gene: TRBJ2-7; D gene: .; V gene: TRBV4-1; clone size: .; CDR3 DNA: TGCGCCAGCAGCCAAGAAGTCAGGGGGGACGAGCAGTACTTC; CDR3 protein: CASSQEVRGDEQYF
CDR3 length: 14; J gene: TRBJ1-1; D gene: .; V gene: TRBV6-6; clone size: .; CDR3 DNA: TGTGCCAGCAGTTACTCGAGGGGACGGACTGAAGCTTTCTTT; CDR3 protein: CASSYSRGRTEAFF
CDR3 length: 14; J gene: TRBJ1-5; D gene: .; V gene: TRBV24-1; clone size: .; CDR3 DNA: TGTGCCACCAGTGTCGGGGGGTTCAATCAGCCCCAGCATTTT; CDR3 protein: CATSVGGFNQPQHF
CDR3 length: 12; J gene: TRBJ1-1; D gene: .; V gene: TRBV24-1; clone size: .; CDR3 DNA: TGTGCCACCAGGGCCTCGGGGGGTGAAGCTTTCTTT; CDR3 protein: CATRASGGEAFF
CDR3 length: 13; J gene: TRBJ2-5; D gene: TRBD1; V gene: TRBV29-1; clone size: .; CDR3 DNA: TGCAGCGTGAAAGGGACAGCCCAAGAGACCCAGTACTTC; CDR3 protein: CSVKGTAQETQYF
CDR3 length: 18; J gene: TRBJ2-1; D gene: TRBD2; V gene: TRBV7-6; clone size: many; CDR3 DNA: TGTGCCAGCAGCTTAGATGGGCTAGCGGGGTCCAATGGCAATGAGCAGTTCTTC; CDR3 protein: CASSLDGLAGSNGNEQFF
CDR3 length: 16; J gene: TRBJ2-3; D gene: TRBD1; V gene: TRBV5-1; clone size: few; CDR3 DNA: TGCGCCAGCAGCCCCCAGGGGGACCACCACACAGATACGCAGTATTTT; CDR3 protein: CASSPQGDHHTDTQYF
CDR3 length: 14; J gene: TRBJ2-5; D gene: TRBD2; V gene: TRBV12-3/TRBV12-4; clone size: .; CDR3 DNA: TGTGCCAGCAGGCCGGGACTAGCGTCTGAGACCCAGTACTTC; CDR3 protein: CASRPGLASETQYF
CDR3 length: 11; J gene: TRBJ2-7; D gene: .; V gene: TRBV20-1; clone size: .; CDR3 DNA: TGCAGTGCGTATACTAGCAACGAGCAGTACTTC; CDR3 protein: CSAYTSNEQYF
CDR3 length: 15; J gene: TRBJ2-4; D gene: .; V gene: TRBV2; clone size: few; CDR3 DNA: TGTGCCAGCAGTGAAGCCGGCAGTTTGAGAAACATTCAGTACTTC; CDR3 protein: CASSEAGSLRNIQYF
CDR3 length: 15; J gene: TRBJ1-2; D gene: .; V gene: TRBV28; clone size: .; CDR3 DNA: TGTGCCAGCAGTTTCCTAACGGAGCTACTTGGTGGCTACACCTTC; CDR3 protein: CASSFLTELLGGYTF
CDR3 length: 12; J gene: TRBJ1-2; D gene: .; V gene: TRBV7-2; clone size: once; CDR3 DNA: TGTGCCAGCACCCTGATCTCCTATGGCTACACCTTC; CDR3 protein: CASTLISYGYTF
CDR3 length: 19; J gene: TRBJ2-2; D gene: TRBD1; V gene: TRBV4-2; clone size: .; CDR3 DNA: TGTGCCAGCAGCCAAGATCTCGCCGGACAGGGGGCGAACACCGGGGAGCTGTTTTTT; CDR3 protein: CASSQDLAGQGANTGELFF
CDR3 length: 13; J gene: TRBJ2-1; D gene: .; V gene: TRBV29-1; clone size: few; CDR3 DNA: TGCAGCGTTCAAAGGCGGGACTTGAATGAGCAGTTCTTC; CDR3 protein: CSVQRRDLNEQFF
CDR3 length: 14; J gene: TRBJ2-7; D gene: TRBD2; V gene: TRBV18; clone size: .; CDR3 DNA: TGTGCCAGCTCACTAAGCGGGGTCTTCGACGAGCAGTACTTC; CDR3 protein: CASSLSGVFDEQYF
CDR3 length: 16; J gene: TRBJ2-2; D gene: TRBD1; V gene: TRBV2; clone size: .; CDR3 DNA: TGTGCCAGCAGTGAGTTTCGGACAGGGGTAACCGGGGAGCTGTTTTTT; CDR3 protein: CASSEFRTGVTGELFF
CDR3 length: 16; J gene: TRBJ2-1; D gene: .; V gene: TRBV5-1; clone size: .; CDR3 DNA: TGCGCCAGCAGCTTCTCATCAGGGTCGACCTACAATGAGCAGTTCTTC; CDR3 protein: CASSFSSGSTYNEQFF
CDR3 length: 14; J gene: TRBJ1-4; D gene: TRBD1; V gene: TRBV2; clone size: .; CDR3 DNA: TGTGCCAGCACCCTGGACAGGGGTGATGAAAAACTGTTTTTT; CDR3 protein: CASTLDRGDEKLFF
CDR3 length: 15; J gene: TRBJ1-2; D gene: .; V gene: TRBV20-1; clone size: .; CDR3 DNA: TGCAGTGCTAGGGGGGATAAGGGGTTTAACTATGGCTACACCTTC; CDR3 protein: CSARGDKGFNYGYTF
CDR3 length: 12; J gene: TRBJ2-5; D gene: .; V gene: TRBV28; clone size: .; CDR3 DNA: TGTGCTACACGGCAGTACCAAGAGACCCAGTACTTC; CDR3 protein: CATRQYQETQYF
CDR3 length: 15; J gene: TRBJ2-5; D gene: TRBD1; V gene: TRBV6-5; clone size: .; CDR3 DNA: TGTGCCAGCGGACAAGGGACAGGGATATGGGAGACCCAGTACTTC; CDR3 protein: CASGQGTGIWETQYF
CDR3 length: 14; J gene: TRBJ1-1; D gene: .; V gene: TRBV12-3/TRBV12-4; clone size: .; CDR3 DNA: TGTGCCAGCAGTTTTCAGGGGCGAAGGACTGAAGCTTTCTTT; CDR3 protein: CASSFQGRRTEAFF
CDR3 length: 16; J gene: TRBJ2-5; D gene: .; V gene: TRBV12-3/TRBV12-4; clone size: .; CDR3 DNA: TGTGCCAGCAGTTTAGGGCAGGGTAGGCCCTGGGAGACCCAGTACTTC; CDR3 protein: CASSLGQGRPWETQYF
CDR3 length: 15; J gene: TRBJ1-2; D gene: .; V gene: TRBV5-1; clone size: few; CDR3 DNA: TGCGCCAGCAGCTTGAACACGGGAAGGATCGATGGCTACACCTTC; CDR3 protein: CASSLNTGRIDGYTF